This T cell receptor beta chain was recovered during a study of blood T cell repertoires in COVID-19. Whole-study context: The analysed material was cDNA or gDNA that came from T cells, B-cell-depleted T cells, or PBMCs.

Original processing methods: Amplification with reference gene primers provided the estimates of nucleated cell counts. Produced via immunoSEQ multiplex PCR; TCRdb's table is partial and in-frame only. That table is the source of V, J and clone size, and D and trimming were worked out from the DNA. The sample holds roughly 300,000 clones, 85% seen once. The study counted Cohort 3 donors as recovered given two negative PCRs, clearance, or symptom resolution. Germline loops: CDR1 LNHDA, CDR2 SQIVND (reference sequence). The CDR3 loop spans 14 amino acids. The V end lost 3 bases, the J end lost 6 bases, and 14 bases lay between the germline ends.

Sequencing was performed on PBMCs or T cells enriched from blood (not recorded which). The chain carries TRBV19 and TRBJ1-1, with D maybe TRBD1 (5 bases). The TCR originated in a woman in her 50s who had recovered from COVID-19. CDR3 nucleotides: TGTGCCAGTAGTATCCAGGGATCCGGCGCTGAAGCTTTCTTT. This codes for CASSIQGSGAEAFF.